The 17 T cell receptor beta chains presented below share a single source sample, sequenced in a study of blood T cell repertoires in COVID-19 (dated by TCRdb to the early 2020s). The library was prepared using the immunoSEQ multiplex PCR assay. TCRdb obtained this table from immuneACCESS and retained in-frame rearrangements with V and J assigned. These tables miss some clones; where compared with another copy, unresolved V genes account for less than half of the shortfall, and the remainder is unexplained. The sample includes approximately 52,000 clones, with 75% to 90% observed a single time. Around 1.4% of the sample goes to the ten largest clones. Material for sequencing was peripheral blood. The receptors originated from a man between 60 and 70 years old with acute or convalescent COVID-19.

The chain uses TRBV3-1 (or the pseudogene TRBV3-2) and TRBJ1-1; 8 bases are a match to TRBD1. This CDR3 contains 14 residues. V dropped 5 bases and J dropped 0; count of bases not matched to a gene: 2. The germline gives CDR1 LGHDT, CDR2 YNNKEL (reference sequence). CDR3 sequence reads: CASSETGVNTEAFF. In DNA, the CDR3 is TGTGCCAGCAGCGAGACAGGGGTGAACACTGAAGCTTTCTTT.

The J gene is TRBJ1-2, the V gene TRBV14; no reliable D call. From germline, CDR1 is SGHDN and CDR2 FVKESK. The CDR3 has 15 amino acids. V lost 2 bases, J lost 0 bases, and 10 bases lay in between. CDR3 amino acids: CASSQQPTPNYGYTF. Written as DNA, the CDR3 is TGTGCCAGCAGCCAACAACCGACACCTAACTATGGCTACACCTTC.

The chain is built from TRBV23-1 and TRBJ2-5; a weak D match, TRBD1 (7 bases). TRBV23-1 is noted as an ORF with a role that remains uncertain. V gave up 4 bases and J gave up 0 bases, with 12 bases separating them. CDR3 length: 15 residues. The CDR3 is CASSRRGTDQETQYF. DNA of the CDR3: TGCGCCAGCAGTCGCCGCGGGACAGACCAAGAGACCCAGTACTTC.

The rearrangement joins TRBV5-4 to TRBJ2-7; 9 bases line up with TRBD2. The germline V gene encodes CDR1 SGHNT and CDR2 YYREEE (reference sequence). With 4 bases clipped from V and 0 bases from J, the junction kept 5 bases outside the gene matches. CDR3 length: 15 residues. The CDR3 is CASSLGAGGSYEQYF. For the CDR3, the DNA is TGTGCCAGCAGCCTCGGAGCGGGAGGCTCCTACGAGCAGTACTTC.

J is TRBJ2-2 and V is TRBV19; TRBD1 aligns across 11 bases. The length of the CDR3 is 17 residues. From germline, CDR1 is LNHDA and CDR2 SQIVND (reference sequence). V lost 3 bases and J lost 5; bases outside the gene matches: 8. The CDR3 here is CASSIARGTGGTGELFF. CDR3 coding DNA: TGTGCCAGTAGTATCGCGAGGGGGACAGGGGGAACCGGGGAGCTGTTTTTT.

CDR3 sequence (DNA): TGTGCCAGCAGCTTCGGAGCGGGAGGGTTCGCAGATACGCAGTATTTT. Amino acid sequence: CASSFGAGGFADTQYF. The chain carries TRBV7-9 and TRBJ2-3; 10 positions agree with TRBD2. CDR1 and CDR2 from the germline V gene are SEHNR and FQNEAQ (reference sequence). This CDR3 spans 16 amino acids. The V and J ends lost 3 bases and 4 bases, in that order; junction bases with no gene match: 7.

The genes are TRBV4-3 and TRBJ2-5; D perhaps matches TRBD2 (5 bases). There are 13 residues in the CDR3. Trimming removed 4 bases at V and 4 bases at J, with 10 bases between. Germline assignment: CDR1 LGHNA and CDR2 YSLEER. The CDR3 bases are TGCGCCAGCAGCCCCGACGGGGTAGAGACCCAGTACTTC. Its translation: CASSPDGVETQYF.

The V call is TRBV4-2, the J call TRBJ2-6, with 9 bases that match TRBD2. This CDR3 has 20 amino acids. The J segment lost 1 base and the V segment lost 3 bases, leaving 13 bases of the junction unmatched. Germline loops: CDR1 LGHNA, CDR2 YNFKEQ. For the CDR3, the DNA is TGTGCCAGCAGCCACTCCTCCTCTGCGGGAGGGGGGTCTGGGGCCAACGTCCTGACTTTC. Protein sequence: CASSHSSSAGGGSGANVLTF.

CDR3 sequence (DNA): TGCGCCAGCAGTGACCCACTACTCTCTGGGGCCAACGTCCTGACTTTC. This codes for CASSDPLLSGANVLTF. V usage is TRBV10-2 and J usage is TRBJ2-6; D not certain. The germline V gene has CDR1 WSHSY and CDR2 SAAADI. With 3 bases removed from V and 0 bases from J, the gap between germline ends came to 9 bases. The CDR3 runs to 16 residues.

This chain joins TRBV4-2 and TRBJ1-6; D not resolved. This CDR3 has 15 residues. Germline CDR1 is LGHNA and CDR2 is YNFKEQ. V lost 2 bases to trimming and J lost 7 bases, with 12 bases between them. In DNA, the CDR3 is TGTGCCAGCAGCCAATCGGGAATTCTGAATTCACCCCTCCACTTT. This translates into CASSQSGILNSPLHF.

This sequence joins TRBV18 and TRBJ1-1; a possible D gene is TRBD1 (5 bases). The V gene's germline CDR1 is KGHSH and CDR2 LQKENI. The CDR3 loop spans 16 amino acids. V shed 2 bases and J shed 0 bases, with 13 bases lying between them. CDR3 loop: CASSPGTGVLNTEAFF. DNA of the CDR3: TGTGCCAGCTCACCAGGGACGGGGGTTTTGAACACTGAAGCTTTCTTT. Full variable domain (remainder filled in from reference TRBV18 and TRBJ1-1): NAGVMQNPRHLVRRRGQEARLRCSPMKGHSHVYWYRQLPEEGLKFMVYLQKENIIDESGMPKERFSAEFPKEGPSILRIQQVVRGDSAAYFCASSPGTGVLNTEAFFGQGTRLTVV.

This chain links TRBV15 with TRBJ2-1, with TRBD2 identical over 14 bases. This CDR3 is built from 19 residues. The V and J ends lost 4 bases and 6 bases, in that order; junction bases with no gene match: 14. The germline CDR1 and CDR2 sequences are LNHNV and YYDKDF (reference sequence). The CDR3, as DNA: TGTGCCACCAGCACTGCTCCCGGGACTAGCGGGAGCGCAGTCAATGAGCAGTTCTTC. Translated: CATSTAPGTSGSAVNEQFF.

This clone appeared once. This chain links TRBV5-6 with TRBJ2-5; D remains ambiguous. The ends were cut back, 0 bases at V and 0 bases at J, with 9 bases in the middle. CDR3 size: 15 residues. Germline V gene lookup returns CDR1 SGHDT and CDR2 YYEEEE. For the CDR3, the DNA is TGTGCCAGCAGCTTGGACGAGAACTACCAAGAGACCCAGTACTTC. Encoded protein: CASSLDENYQETQYF.

The chain's CDR3 is CASSWTGSNQPQHF. The DNA of the CDR3 is TGTGCCAGCAGTTGGACAGGTAGCAATCAGCCCCAGCATTTT. The rearrangement uses TRBV27 and TRBJ1-5; 7 bases match TRBD1. V trimming: 4 bases; J trimming: 0 bases; junction bases outside the gene matches: 0. The CDR3 covers 14 residues. The germline V gene has CDR1 MNHEY and CDR2 SMNVEV (reference sequence).

This clone was picked up a small number of times. This sequence joins TRBV6-4 and TRBJ2-3, with 11 bases that match TRBD2. Germline assignment: CDR1 MRHNA and CDR2 SNTAGT. The V gene end was trimmed by 0 bases and the J gene end by 11 bases; junction bases not matched to a gene: 1. CDR3 size: 13 residues. The CDR3, as DNA: TGTGCCAGCAGTGACTCGACTAGCGGGGTGCAGTATTTT. Protein product: CASSDSTSGVQYF.

The chain couples TRBV5-1 to TRBJ2-3; 8 bases align to TRBD2. The CDR3 spans 14 residues. CDR1 is SGHRS and CDR2 is YFSETQ in the germline V gene. Trimming took 6 bases from V and 5 from J; bases not matched to a gene: 8. This CDR3 reads CASKLAGSRDTQYF. CDR3 coding DNA: TGCGCCAGCAAGTTAGCGGGATCACGAGATACGCAGTATTTT.

This clone was picked up a small number of times. The chain employs TRBV4-1 and TRBJ2-7, with 8 bases lining up with TRBD1. This CDR3 comprises 14 residues. From germline, CDR1 is MGHRA and CDR2 YSYEKL. V lost 4 bases, J lost 3 bases, and 5 bases stayed unmatched. This CDR3 reads CASSLQTGGYEQYF. For the CDR3, the DNA is TGCGCCAGCAGCCTCCAAACAGGGGGCTACGAGCAGTACTTC.